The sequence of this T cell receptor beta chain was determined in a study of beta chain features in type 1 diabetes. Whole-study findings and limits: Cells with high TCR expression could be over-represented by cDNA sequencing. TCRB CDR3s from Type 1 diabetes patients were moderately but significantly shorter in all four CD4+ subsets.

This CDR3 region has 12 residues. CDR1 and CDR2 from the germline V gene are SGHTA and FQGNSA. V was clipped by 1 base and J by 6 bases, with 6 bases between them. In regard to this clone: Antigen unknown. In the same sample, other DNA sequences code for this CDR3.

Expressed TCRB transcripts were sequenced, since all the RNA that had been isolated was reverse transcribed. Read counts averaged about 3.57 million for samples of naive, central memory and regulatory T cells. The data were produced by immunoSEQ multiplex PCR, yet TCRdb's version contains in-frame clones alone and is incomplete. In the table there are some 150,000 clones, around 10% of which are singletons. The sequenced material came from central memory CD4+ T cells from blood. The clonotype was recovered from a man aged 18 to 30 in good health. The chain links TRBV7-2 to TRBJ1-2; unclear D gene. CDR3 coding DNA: TGTGCCAGCAGCTTAGGACGGGATGGCTACACCTTC. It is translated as CASSLGRDGYTF.